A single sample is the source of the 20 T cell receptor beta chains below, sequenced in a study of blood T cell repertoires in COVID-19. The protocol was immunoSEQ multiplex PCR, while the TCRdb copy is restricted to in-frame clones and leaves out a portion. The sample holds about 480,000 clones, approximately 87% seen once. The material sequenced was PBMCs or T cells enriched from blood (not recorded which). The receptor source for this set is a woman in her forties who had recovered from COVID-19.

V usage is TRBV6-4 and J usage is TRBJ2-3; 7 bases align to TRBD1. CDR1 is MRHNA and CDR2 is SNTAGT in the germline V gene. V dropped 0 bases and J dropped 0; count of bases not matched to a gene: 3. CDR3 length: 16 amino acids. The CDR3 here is CASSDSSRGSTDTQYF. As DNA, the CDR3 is TGTGCCAGCAGTGACTCTTCCAGGGGGAGCACAGATACGCAGTATTTT.

The CDR3 DNA is TGTGCCAGCAGTGACCCCCCCAGGAACACTGAAGCTTTCTTT. Translating gives CASSDPPRNTEAFF. V gene TRBV2 combines with J gene TRBJ1-1; D is ambiguous. The CDR3 has 14 amino acids. From germline, CDR1 is SNHLY and CDR2 FYNNEI. V gave up 3 bases and J gave up 1 base, with 9 bases separating them.

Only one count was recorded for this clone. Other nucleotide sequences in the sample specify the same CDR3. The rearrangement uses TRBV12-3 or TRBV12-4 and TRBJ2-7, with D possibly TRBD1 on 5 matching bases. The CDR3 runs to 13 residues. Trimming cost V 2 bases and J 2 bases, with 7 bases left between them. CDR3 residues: CASSLSGTYEQYF. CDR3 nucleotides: TGTGCCAGCAGTTTATCAGGGACCTACGAGCAGTACTTC.

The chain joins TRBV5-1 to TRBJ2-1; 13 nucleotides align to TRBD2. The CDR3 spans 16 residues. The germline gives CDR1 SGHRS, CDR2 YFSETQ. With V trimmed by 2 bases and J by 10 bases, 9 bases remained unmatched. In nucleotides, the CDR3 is TGCGCCAGCAGCTTATCTACTAGCGGGAGGGCAGCGGAGCAGTTCTTC. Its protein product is CASSLSTSGRAAEQFF.

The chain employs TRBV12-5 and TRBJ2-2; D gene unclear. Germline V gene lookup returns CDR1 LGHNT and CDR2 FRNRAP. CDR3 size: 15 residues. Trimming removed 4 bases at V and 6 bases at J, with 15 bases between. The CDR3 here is CASGSPPTAAGELFF. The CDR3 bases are TGTGCTAGTGGTTCCCCCCCAACAGCCGCCGGGGAGCTGTTTTTT.

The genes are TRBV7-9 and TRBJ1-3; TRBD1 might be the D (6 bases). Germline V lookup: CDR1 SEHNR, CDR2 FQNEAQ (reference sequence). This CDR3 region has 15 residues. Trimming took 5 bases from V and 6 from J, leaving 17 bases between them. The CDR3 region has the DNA TGTGCCAGCAGCCACCAAACCGGGACACCAAACACCATATATTTT. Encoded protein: CASSHQTGTPNTIYF. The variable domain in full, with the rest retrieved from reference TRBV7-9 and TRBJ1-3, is DTGVSQNPRHKITKRGQNVTFRCDPISEHNRLYWYRQTLGQGPEFLTYFQNEAQLEKSRLLSDRFSAERPKGSFSTLEIQRTEQGDSAMYLCASSHQTGTPNTIYFGEGSWLTVV.

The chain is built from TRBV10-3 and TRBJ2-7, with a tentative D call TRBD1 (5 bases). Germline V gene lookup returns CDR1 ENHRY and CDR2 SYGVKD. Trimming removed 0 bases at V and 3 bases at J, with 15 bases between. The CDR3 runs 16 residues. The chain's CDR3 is CAISESPSDSNYEQYF. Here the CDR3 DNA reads TGTGCCATCAGTGAGTCGCCGTCCGACAGCAACTACGAGCAGTACTTC.

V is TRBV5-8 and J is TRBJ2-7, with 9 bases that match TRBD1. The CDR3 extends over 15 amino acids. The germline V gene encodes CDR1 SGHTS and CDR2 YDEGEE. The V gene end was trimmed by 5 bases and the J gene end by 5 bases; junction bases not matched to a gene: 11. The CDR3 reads CASSALEDRGHEQYF. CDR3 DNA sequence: TGTGCCAGCAGTGCGCTCGAGGACAGGGGCCACGAGCAGTACTTC.

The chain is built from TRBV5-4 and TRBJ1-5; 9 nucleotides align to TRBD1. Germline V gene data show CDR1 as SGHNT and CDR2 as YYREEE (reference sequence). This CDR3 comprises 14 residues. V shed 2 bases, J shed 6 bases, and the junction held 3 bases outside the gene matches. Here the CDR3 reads CASSFGTGTQPQHF. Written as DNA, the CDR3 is TGTGCCAGCAGCTTCGGGACAGGGACTCAGCCCCAGCATTTT.

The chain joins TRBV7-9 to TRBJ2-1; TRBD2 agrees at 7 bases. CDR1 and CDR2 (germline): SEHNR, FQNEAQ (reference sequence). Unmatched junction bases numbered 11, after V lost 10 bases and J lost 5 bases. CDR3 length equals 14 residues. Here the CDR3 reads CAIYPETSHNEQFF. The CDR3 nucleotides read TGTGCCATATACCCGGAGACTAGCCACAATGAGCAGTTCTTC.

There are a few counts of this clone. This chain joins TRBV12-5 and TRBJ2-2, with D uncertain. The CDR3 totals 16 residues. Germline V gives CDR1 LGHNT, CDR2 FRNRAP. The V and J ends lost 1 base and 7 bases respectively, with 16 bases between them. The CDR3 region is CASGLGLVLFDGELFF. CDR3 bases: TGTGCTAGTGGTTTGGGCCTAGTTTTGTTTGACGGGGAGCTGTTTTTT.

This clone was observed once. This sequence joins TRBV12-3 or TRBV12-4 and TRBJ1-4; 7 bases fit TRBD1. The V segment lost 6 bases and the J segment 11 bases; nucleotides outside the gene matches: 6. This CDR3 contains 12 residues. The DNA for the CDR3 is TGTGCCAGCAGCCAGGGACAGTACAAACTGTTTTTT. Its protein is CASSQGQYKLFF.

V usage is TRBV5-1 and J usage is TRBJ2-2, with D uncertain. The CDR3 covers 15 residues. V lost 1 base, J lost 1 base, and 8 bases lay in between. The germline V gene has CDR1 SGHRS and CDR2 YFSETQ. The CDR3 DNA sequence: TGCGCCAGCAGCTTGTTATCCAGGAACACCGGGGAGCTGTTTTTT. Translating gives CASSLLSRNTGELFF.

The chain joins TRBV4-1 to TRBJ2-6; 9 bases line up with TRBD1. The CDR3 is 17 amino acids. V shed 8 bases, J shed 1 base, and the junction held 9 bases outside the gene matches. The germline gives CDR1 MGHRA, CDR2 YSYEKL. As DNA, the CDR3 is TGCGCCAGCTCATCCGGGACAGGGTTATCTGGGGCCAACGTCCTGACTTTC. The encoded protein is CASSSGTGLSGANVLTF.

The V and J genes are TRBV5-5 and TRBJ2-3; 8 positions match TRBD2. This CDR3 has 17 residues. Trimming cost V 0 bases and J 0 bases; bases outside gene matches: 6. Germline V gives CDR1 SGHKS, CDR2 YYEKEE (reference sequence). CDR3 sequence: CASSLAGTRGSTDTQYF. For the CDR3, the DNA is TGTGCCAGCAGCTTGGCTGGGACTAGAGGTAGCACAGATACGCAGTATTTT.

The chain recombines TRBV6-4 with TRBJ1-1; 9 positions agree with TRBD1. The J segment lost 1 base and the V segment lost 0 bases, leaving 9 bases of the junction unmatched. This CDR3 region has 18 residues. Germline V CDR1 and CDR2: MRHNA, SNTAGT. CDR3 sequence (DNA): TGTGCCAGCAGTGACTCCTACAGGGGGCCCCGGAAGAACACTGAAGCTTTCTTT. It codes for CASSDSYRGPRKNTEAFF.

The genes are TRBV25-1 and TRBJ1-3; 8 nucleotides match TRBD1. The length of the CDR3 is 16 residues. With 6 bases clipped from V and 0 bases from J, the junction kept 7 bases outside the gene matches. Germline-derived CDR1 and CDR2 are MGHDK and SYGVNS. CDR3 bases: TGTGCCAGCAGCCCACCGGGACAGGTCTCTGGAAACACCATATATTTT. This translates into CASSPPGQVSGNTIYF.

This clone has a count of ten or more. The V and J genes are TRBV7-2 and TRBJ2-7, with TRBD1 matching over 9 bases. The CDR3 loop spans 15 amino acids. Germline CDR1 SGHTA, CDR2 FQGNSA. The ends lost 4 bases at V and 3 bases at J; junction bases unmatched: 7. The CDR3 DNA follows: TGTGCCAGCAGCTCGTCGGGACAGGGCTTCTACGAGCAGTACTTC. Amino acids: CASSSSGQGFYEQYF.

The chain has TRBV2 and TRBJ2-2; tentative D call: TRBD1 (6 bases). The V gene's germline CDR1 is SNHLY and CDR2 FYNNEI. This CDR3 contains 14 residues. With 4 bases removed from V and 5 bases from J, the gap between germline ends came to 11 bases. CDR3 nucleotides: TGTGCCAGCAGTGTCGGCCAGGGGACCGGGGAGCTGTTTTTT. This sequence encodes CASSVGQGTGELFF.

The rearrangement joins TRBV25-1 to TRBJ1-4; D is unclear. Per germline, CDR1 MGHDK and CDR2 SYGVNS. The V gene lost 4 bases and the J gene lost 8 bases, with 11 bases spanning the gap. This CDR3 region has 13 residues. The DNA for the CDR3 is TGTGCCAGCAGTGCCCGGGAGAGAGAAAAACTGTTTTTT. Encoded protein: CASSAREREKLFF.